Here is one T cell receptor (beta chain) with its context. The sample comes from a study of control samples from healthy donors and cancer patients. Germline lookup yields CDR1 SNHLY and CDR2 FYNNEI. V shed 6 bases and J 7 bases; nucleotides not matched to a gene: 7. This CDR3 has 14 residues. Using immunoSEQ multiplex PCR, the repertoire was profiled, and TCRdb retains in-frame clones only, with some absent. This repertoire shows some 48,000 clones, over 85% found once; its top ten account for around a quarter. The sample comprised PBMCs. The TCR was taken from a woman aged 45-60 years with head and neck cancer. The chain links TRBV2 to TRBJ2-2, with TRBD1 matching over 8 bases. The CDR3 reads CASSRQGAGGELFF. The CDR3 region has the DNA TGTGCCAGCAGCAGGCAGGGGGCGGGCGGGGAGCTGTTTTTT.